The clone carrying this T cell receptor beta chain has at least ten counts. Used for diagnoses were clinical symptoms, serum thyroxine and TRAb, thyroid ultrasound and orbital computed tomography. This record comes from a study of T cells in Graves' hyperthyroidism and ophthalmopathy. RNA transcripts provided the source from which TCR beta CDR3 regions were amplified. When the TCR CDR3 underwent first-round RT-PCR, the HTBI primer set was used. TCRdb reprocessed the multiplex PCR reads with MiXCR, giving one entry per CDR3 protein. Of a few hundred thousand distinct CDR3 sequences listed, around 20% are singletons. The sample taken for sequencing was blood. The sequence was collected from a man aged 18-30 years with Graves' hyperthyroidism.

CDR3 sequence reads: CATSRDRAVMNTEAFF. CDR3 nucleotides: TGTGCCACCAGCAGAGATAGGGCGGTGATGAACACTGAAGCTTTCTTT. The chain uses TRBV15 and TRBJ1-1; D unresolved. This CDR3 contains 16 residues. Germline CDR1 reads LNHNV; CDR2 reads YYDKDF (reference sequence). Trimming took 0 bases from V and 0 from J, leaving 11 bases between them.